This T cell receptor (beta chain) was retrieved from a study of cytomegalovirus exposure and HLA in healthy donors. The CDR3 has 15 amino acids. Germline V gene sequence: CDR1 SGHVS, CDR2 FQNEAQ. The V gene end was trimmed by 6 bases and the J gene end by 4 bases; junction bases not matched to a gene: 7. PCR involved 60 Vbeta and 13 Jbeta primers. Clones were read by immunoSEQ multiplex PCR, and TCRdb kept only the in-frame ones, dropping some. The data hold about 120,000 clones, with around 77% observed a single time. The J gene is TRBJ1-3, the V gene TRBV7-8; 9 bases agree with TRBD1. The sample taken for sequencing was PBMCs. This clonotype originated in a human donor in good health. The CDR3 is CASRAGTGFGNTIYF. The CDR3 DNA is TGTGCCAGCAGGGCCGGGACAGGGTTCGGAAACACCATATATTTT. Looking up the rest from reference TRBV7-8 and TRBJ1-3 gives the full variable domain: GAGVSQSPRYKVAKRGQDVALRCDPISGHVSLFWYQQALGQGPEFLTYFQNEAQLDKSGLPSDRFFAERPEGSVSTLKIQRTQQEDSAVYLCASRAGTGFGNTIYFGEGSWLTVV.